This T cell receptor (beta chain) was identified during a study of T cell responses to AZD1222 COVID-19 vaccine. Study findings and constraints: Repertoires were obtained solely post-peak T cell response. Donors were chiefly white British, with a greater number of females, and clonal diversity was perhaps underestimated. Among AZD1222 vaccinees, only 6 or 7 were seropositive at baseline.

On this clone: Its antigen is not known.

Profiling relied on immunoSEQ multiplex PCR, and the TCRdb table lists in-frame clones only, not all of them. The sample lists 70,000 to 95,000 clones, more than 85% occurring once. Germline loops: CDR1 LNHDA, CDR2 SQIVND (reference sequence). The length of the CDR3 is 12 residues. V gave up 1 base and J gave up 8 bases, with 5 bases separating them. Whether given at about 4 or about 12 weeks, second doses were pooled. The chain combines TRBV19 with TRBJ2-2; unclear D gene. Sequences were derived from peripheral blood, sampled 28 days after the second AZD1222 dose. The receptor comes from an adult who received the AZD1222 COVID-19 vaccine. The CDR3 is CASSIAAGELFF. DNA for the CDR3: TGTGCCAGTAGTATAGCGGCTGGGGAGCTGTTTTTT.